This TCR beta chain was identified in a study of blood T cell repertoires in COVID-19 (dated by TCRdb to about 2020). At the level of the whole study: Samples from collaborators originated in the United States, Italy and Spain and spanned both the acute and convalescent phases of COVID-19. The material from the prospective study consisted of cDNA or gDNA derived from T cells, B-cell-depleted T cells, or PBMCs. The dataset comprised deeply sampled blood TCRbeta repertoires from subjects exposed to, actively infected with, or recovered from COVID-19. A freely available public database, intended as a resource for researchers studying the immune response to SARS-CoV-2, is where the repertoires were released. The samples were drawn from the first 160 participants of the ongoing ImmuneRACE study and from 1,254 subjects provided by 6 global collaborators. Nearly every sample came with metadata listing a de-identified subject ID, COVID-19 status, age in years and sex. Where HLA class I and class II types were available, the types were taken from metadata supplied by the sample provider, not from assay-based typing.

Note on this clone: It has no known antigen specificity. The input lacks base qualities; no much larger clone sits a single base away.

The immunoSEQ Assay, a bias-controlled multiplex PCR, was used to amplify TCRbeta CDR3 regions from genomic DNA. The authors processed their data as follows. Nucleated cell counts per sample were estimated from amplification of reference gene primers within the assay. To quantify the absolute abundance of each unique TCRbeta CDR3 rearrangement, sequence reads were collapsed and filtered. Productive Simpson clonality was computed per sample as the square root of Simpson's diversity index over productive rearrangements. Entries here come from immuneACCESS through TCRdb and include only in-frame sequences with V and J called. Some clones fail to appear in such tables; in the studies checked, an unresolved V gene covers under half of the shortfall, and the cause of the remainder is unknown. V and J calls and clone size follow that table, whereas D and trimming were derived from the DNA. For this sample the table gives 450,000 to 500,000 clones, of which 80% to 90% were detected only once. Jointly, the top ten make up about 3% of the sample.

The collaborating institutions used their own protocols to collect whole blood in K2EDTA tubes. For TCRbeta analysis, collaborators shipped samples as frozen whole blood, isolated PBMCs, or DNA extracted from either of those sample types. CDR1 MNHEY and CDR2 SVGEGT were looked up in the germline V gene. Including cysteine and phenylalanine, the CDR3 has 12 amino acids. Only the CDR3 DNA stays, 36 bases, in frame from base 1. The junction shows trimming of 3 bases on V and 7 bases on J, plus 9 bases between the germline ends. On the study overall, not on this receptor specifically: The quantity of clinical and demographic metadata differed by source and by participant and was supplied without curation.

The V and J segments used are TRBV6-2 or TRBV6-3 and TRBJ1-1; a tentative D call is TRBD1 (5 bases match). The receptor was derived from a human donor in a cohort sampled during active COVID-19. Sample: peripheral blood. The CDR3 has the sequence CASSYQGLEAFF. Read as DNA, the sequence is TGTGCCAGCAGTTATCAGGGCCTTGAAGCTTTCTTT.